This T cell receptor beta chain came from a study of human T cells and chemical hapten exposure (dated by TCRdb to the early 2020s). For the wider study: For sensitization, 2% DPC in acetone was applied to a 2 cm by 2 cm area of upper inner arm skin. Libraries were combined into a pool for sequencing, and differences in TCR yield between samples came mainly from small differences in library volumes within the pool. Patch testing on the upper back used Finn chambers containing 0.01% DPC, with scoring done after 6 days according to International Contact Dermatitis Research Group standards. Under 30 alopecia patients gave blood for TCR sequencing at one to four time points (pre-sensitization, 2, 6 and 24 weeks). Throughout the approximately 25-week study period, patients were also given weekly therapeutic DPC doses on the scalp. The patient cohort, mostly female, included alopecia areata with under or over 50% scalp involvement, alopecia totalis and alopecia universalis. In alopecia patients, the study followed how the peripheral blood TCR repertoire changed in vivo over primary and secondary sensitization to diphenylcyclopropenone (DPC), a hapten. Blood samples were taken from patients before sensitization (week 0) and at 2, 6 and about 24 weeks after DPC sensitization.

Study-wide findings and limitations: Expanded TCRs formed significantly more large CDR3 similarity clusters than pre-sensitization or healthy control sets, consistent with antigen-driven responses. Alopecia, a presumed autoimmune disease, was present in all patients, so the immune response of the patients might differ from that of healthy individuals. The number of PT1 expanded TCRs positively correlated with patch test score, significant at thresholds 8, 16 and 32 but not 4. No change with DPC sensitization was found in the number of TCRs above 1 in 1000 frequency, and no evidence of global repertoire structure alterations was found. After repeated subsampling, changes were observed in the strength of the expansion versus patch-test correlation and in the threshold at which the correlation became significant.

Libraries were constructed by RACE. Reads for this sample came from a NextSeq 500. During library preparation, unique molecular identifiers were attached to individual cDNA molecules so that TCRs could be counted quantitatively and reproducibly. Both TCR alpha and TCR beta chains were sequenced from each blood RNA sample. Per the source publication's procedure: A median of around 100,000 TCRs per sample was observed, with a range of roughly 23,224 to 700,000. V, J and CDR3 annotation of the TCR reads was carried out using the Decombinator software suite. To make PS versus PT1 abundance plots, every sample was subsampled to the same number of TCRs (28,000). TCRs were defined as expanded if absent before sensitization and observed at least eight times at the 2-week time point. TCRdb applied fastp at Q25 and MiXCR to the public reads, then kept only in-frame beta chains. Rows are unified per CDR3 protein, each entry keeping the most common DNA and genes. TCRdb's processing, not the authors', yielded these V and J calls. Across this sample there are just over 350,000 distinct CDR3 sequences, with over 6% seen only once. The leading ten clones occupy about 5.6% of the sample.

What the time point label conveys for this sample: patch test 2, 6 weeks after DPC sensitization. In light of the paper, this sample's treatment or condition label describes: therapeutic diphenylcyclopropenone sensitization with weekly scalp DPC. At every patch-test visit, the blood draw took place before the patch test was put on. Patients were considered eligible if aged 18 to 70, diagnosed with alopecia and deemed suitable for DPC therapy, and patients were excluded if pregnant. Unfractionated whole blood was collected in Tempus Blood RNA tubes, and total RNA was extracted from that blood. This clonotype was seen a few times. Its antigen remains undetermined. The input lacks base qualities; no much larger clone sits a single base away. V is cut by 5 bases and J by 2 bases, and the space between the germline ends is 13 bases. CDR1 DFQATT and CDR2 SNEGSKA are derived from the germline V gene (reference sequence). Reading from cysteine to phenylalanine, the CDR3 counts 13 amino acids. Only CDR3 DNA is held: 39 bases, read in frame from base 1.

Here the sequenced sample was whole blood, taken in connection with sensitization to the hapten diphenylcyclopropenone (DPC). The chain is assembled from TRBV20-1 and TRBJ2-7, with the D gene possibly TRBD1 or TRBD2, each one fitting 5 bases. The receptor's source is a woman between 18 and 29 years old with alopecia areata. Some clones in this sample may be carry-over from other donors' samples. This receptor has the CDR3 CSARDVGTYEQYF. The nucleotide sequence reads as follows: TGCAGTGCTCGGGACGTCGGAACCTACGAGCAGTACTTC.